Presented here are 20 T cell receptor beta chains from one specimen sequenced in a study of T cell responses to AZD1222 COVID-19 vaccine. Produced via immunoSEQ multiplex PCR; TCRdb's table is partial and in-frame only. The table lists 250,000 or so clones, approximately 93% of them singletons. The starting material was peripheral blood, obtained on day 0 of AZD1222 vaccination. Receptors were obtained from an adult in good health.

The chain links TRBV29-1 to TRBJ1-2, with D tentatively TRBD1 (5 bases). CDR3 size: 13 residues. V was cut by 6 bases and J by 0 bases, with 11 bases left in between. CDR1 is SQVTM and CDR2 is ANQGSEA in the germline V gene. The CDR3 nucleotides are TGCAGCGTAACACAGACAGCTAACTATGGCTACACCTTC. It codes for CSVTQTANYGYTF.

The genes are TRBV4-1 and TRBJ1-3, with TRBD1 as a possible D gene (6 bases). Germline V lookup: CDR1 MGHRA, CDR2 YSYEKL. Trimming removed 3 bases from V and 0 bases from J, with 12 bases in between. The CDR3 consists of 16 residues. As DNA, the CDR3 is TGCGCCAGCAGCCAGGACAGAGTATACTCTGGAAACACCATATATTTT. Protein product: CASSQDRVYSGNTIYF.

The V call is TRBV6-2 or TRBV6-3, the J call TRBJ2-7; D gene ambiguous. Germline-derived CDR1 and CDR2 are MNHEY and SVGEGT. With 2 bases removed from V and 6 bases from J, the gap between germline ends came to 17 bases. This CDR3 comprises 15 residues. The DNA for the CDR3 is TGTGCCAGCAGTTACAGGTGGCCCCCCCTGGGCGAGCAGTACTTC. This gives the protein CASSYRWPPLGEQYF.

V and J are TRBV29-1 and TRBJ2-7, with D perhaps assigned TRBD1 or TRBD2 (5 bases each). V was pared by 6 bases and J by 0 bases, with 15 bases between. This CDR3 is 14 amino acids long. CDR1 SQVTM and CDR2 ANQGSEA come from the germline V gene. The CDR3 spells CSVLTGPSSYEQYF. CDR3 nucleotide sequence: TGCAGCGTACTGACGGGGCCGAGCTCCTACGAGCAGTACTTC.

V usage is TRBV2 and J usage is TRBJ1-5; maybe TRBD1 (6 bases). The V and J ends lost 6 bases and 8 bases respectively, with 17 bases between them. Germline V gives CDR1 SNHLY, CDR2 FYNNEI. The CDR3 extends over 14 amino acids. The CDR3 nucleotides are TGTGCCAGCAGCAGGGACACTTTGAGGGAGCCCCAGCATTTT. Protein product: CASSRDTLREPQHF. The variable domain in full, completed from reference TRBV2 and TRBJ1-5, reads EPEVTQTPSHQVTQMGQEVILRCVPISNHLYFYWYRQILGQKVEFLVSFYNNEISEKSEIFDDQFSVERPDGSNFTLKIRSTKLEDSAMYFCASSRDTLREPQHFGDGTRLSIL.

This clone was observed once. The CDR3 loop reads CASSRGVKAATGELFF. As DNA, the CDR3 is TGTGCCAGCAGTAGGGGTGTCAAAGCGGCCACCGGGGAGCTGTTTTTT. The chain couples TRBV28 to TRBJ2-2, with D tentatively TRBD1 or TRBD2 (5 bases each). CDR1 is MDHEN, CDR2 SYDVKM, per germline. The CDR3 is made up of 16 amino acids. Deletions cut 5 bases from V and 4 bases from J, with 17 bases between.

This clone has a handful of counts. The chain recombines TRBV29-1 with TRBJ1-4, with a tentative D call TRBD1 (6 bases). The V end lost 5 bases, the J end lost 0 bases, and 10 bases lay between the germline ends. Germline V gene lookup returns CDR1 SQVTM and CDR2 ANQGSEA. The CDR3 loop spans 14 amino acids. Here the CDR3 reads CSVTGPTTNEKLFF. As DNA, the CDR3 is TGCAGCGTTACAGGGCCGACAACTAATGAAAAACTGTTTTTT. Full variable domain (missing parts from reference TRBV29-1 and TRBJ1-4): SAVISQKPSRDICQRGTSLTIQCQVDSQVTMMFWYRQQPGQSLTLIATANQGSEATYESGFVIDKFPISRPNLTFSTLTVSNMSPEDSSIYLCSVTGPTTNEKLFFGSGTQLSVL.

V usage is TRBV9 and J usage is TRBJ2-3; 14 bases are a match to TRBD2. The length of the CDR3 is 19 residues. CDR1 and CDR2 from the germline V gene are SGDLS and YYNGEE. The V segment lost 3 bases and the J segment 3 bases; nucleotides outside the gene matches: 12. CDR3 nucleotides: TGTGCCAGCAGCGAGACTAGCGGGAGGGCTCTTAAGGGGACAGATACGCAGTATTTT. Residues: CASSETSGRALKGTDTQYF.

This clone was found once. The chain combines TRBV24-1 with TRBJ1-1; D is perhaps TRBD1 (5 bases). The CDR3 has 13 amino acids. CDR1 is KGHDR, CDR2 SFDVKD, per germline. The germline V and J ends were trimmed by 7 bases and 1 base, with 9 bases remaining between them. The CDR3 is CATRGPSNTEAFF. Written as DNA, the CDR3 is TGTGCCACCAGGGGACCTTCGAACACTGAAGCTTTCTTT.

The rearrangement uses TRBV5-4 and TRBJ2-2, with 10 bases that match TRBD1. Germline assignment: CDR1 SGHNT and CDR2 YYREEE (reference sequence). With V trimmed by 4 bases and J by 5 bases, 8 bases remained unmatched. The CDR3 contains 16 residues. The CDR3 sequence: CASSLDRGLDTGELFF. In DNA form, the CDR3 reads TGTGCCAGCAGCCTTGACAGGGGGCTAGATACCGGGGAGCTGTTTTTT.

The chain joins TRBV29-1 to TRBJ1-6; D ambiguous. Trimming took off 6 bases at V and 10 bases at J, with 16 bases between the two ends. This CDR3 has 13 amino acids. The germline gives CDR1 SQVTM, CDR2 ANQGSEA. Here the CDR3 reads CSVQPEIGSPLHF. The CDR3 DNA reads as TGCAGCGTCCAACCCGAGATTGGCTCACCCCTCCACTTT.

This sequence joins TRBV5-1 and TRBJ2-7, with D uncertain. The CDR3 has 13 residues. Germline loops: CDR1 SGHRS, CDR2 YFSETQ. V was shortened by 5 bases and J by 5 bases, with 14 bases between the two germline ends. The DNA of the CDR3 is TGCGCCAGCAGTCCTGAGGCCCTGGACGAGCAGTACTTC. It encodes CASSPEALDEQYF.

The rearrangement joins TRBV15 to TRBJ1-5; possible D gene TRBD1, 6 bases. Trimming shortened V by 8 bases and J by 0 bases, and 14 bases separated the two germline ends. The CDR3 contains 15 residues. CDR1 and CDR2 from the germline V gene are LNHNV and YYDKDF (reference sequence). DNA of the CDR3: TGTGCCACCTTACCAGGGGCCTATAGCAATCAGCCCCAGCATTTT. Protein: CATLPGAYSNQPQHF. Full variable domain (remainder filled in from reference TRBV15 and TRBJ1-5): DAMVIQNPRYQVTQFGKPVTLSCSQTLNHNVMYWYQQKSSQAPKLLFHYYDKDFNNEADTPDNFQSRRPNTSFCFLDIRSPGLGDTAMYLCATLPGAYSNQPQHFGDGTRLSIL.

Details on this clone: Other DNA sequences within the sample encode an identical CDR3. The genes are TRBV7-9 and TRBJ1-1; D might be TRBD1 (5 bases). V lost 5 bases and J lost 1, with 8 bases in between. The length of the CDR3 is 13 residues. Germline loops: CDR1 SEHNR, CDR2 FQNEAQ (reference sequence). CDR3 protein: CASSLQENTEAFF. The CDR3, as DNA: TGTGCCAGCAGCCTACAGGAGAACACTGAAGCTTTCTTT.

V and J are TRBV5-1 and TRBJ2-1, with D possibly matching TRBD1 (6 bases). Between the trimmed V and J ends, which lost 4 bases and 0 bases, there was a span of 11 bases. CDR1 SGHRS and CDR2 YFSETQ come from the germline V gene. The CDR3 is made up of 15 amino acids. The CDR3 sequence: CASSQGTNSYNEQFF. The CDR3 DNA follows: TGCGCCAGCAGCCAGGGGACAAACTCCTACAATGAGCAGTTCTTC. Full variable domain (missing parts from reference TRBV5-1 and TRBJ2-1): KAGVTQTPRYLIKTRGQQVTLSCSPISGHRSVSWYQQTPGQGLQFLFEYFSETQRNKGNFPGRFSGRQFSNSRSEMNVSTLELGDSALYLCASSQGTNSYNEQFFGPGTRLTVL.

The genes are TRBV29-1 and TRBJ2-3; 11 bases agree with TRBD2. The CDR3 is made up of 15 amino acids. Germline lookup yields CDR1 SQVTM and CDR2 ANQGSEA. The V gene end was trimmed by 6 bases and the J gene end by 3 bases; junction bases not matched to a gene: 8. The DNA of the CDR3 is TGCAGCGTCCCAACTAGCGGGAGTGTGACAGATACGCAGTATTTT. This gives the protein CSVPTSGSVTDTQYF.

The chain recombines TRBV28 with TRBJ1-2; D is unresolved. Trimming cost V 4 bases and J 10 bases, with 13 bases left between them. The CDR3 contains 12 residues. Germline V gene sequence: CDR1 MDHEN, CDR2 SYDVKM. The CDR3 DNA reads TGTGCCAGCAGTTCCGCTGGCACGACCTACACCTTC. Translating gives CASSSAGTTYTF.

The genes are TRBV28 and TRBJ1-6, with TRBD1 matching over 7 bases. The CDR3 runs to 15 residues. Germline CDR1 is MDHEN and CDR2 is SYDVKM. The ends lost 5 bases at V and 10 bases at J; junction bases unmatched: 11. The CDR3: CASSPTDRRESPLHF. CDR3 in DNA: TGTGCCAGCAGTCCAACGGACAGGCGCGAATCACCCCTCCACTTT.

The sample holds one count of this clone. The rearrangement joins TRBV4-2 to TRBJ2-5, with 13 nucleotides matching TRBD2. The ends lost 4 bases at V and 1 base at J; junction bases unmatched: 9. The CDR3 runs to 18 residues. CDR1 LGHNA and CDR2 YNFKEQ come from the germline V gene. For the CDR3, the DNA is TGTGCCAGCAGCCCGGGGACTAGCGGGGCACCCTTCCAAGAGACCCAGTACTTC. It codes for CASSPGTSGAPFQETQYF.

This clone was seen only once. The rearrangement joins TRBV4-2 to TRBJ2-7, with 8 bases that match TRBD2. Trimming at V came to 3 bases and at J to 2 bases, leaving 9 bases not matched to a gene. Germline V gene data show CDR1 as LGHNA and CDR2 as YNFKEQ. This CDR3 is 16 amino acids long. This chain's CDR3 is CASSHLSGGLPYEQYF. CDR3 bases: TGTGCCAGCAGCCACCTCAGCGGGGGCCTTCCCTACGAGCAGTACTTC.